This TCR beta chain was captured in a study of cytomegalovirus exposure and HLA in healthy donors. V lost 0 bases to trimming and J lost 6 bases, with 18 bases between them. CDR1 and CDR2 from the germline V gene are SGHTS and YDEGEE. The CDR3 is made up of 16 amino acids. Assay: immunoSEQ multiplex PCR; the TCRdb copy retains only in-frame clones and omits some. The top ten hold less than 2.5% of the sample, which has 40,000 to 55,000 clones, roughly 93% seen once. This chain links TRBV5-8 with TRBJ1-2; no clear D. Material: PBMCs. This sequence was found in a young woman in good health and CMV-seronegative. In DNA, the CDR3 is TGTGCCAGCAGCTTGGTGGTCTCGGGGTTTGGCGATGGCTACACCTTC. Residues: CASSLVVSGFGDGYTF.